A single sample is the source of the 31 T cell receptor beta chains below, sequenced in a study of T cell responses to AZD1222 COVID-19 vaccine. Method: immunoSEQ multiplex PCR; TCRdb's copy keeps in-frame clones and lacks some. Of about 120,000 clones in the sample, more than 75% were seen once. The specimen was peripheral blood, collected on day 0 of AZD1222 vaccination. The source of these receptors is an adult in good health.

J is TRBJ1-3 and V is TRBV7-3; TRBD1 aligns across 7 bases. Germline CDR1 and CDR2: SGHTA and FQGTGA. This CDR3 contains 15 residues. Trimming at V came to 5 bases and at J to 5 bases, leaving 9 bases not matched to a gene. This CDR3 reads CASSPGRGLRNTIYF. The DNA of the CDR3 is TGTGCCAGCAGCCCAGGGAGGGGGCTAAGAAACACCATATATTTT.

This clone was recorded a few times. This chain uses TRBV9 with TRBJ1-2; no firm D call. The germline gives CDR1 SGDLS, CDR2 YYNGEE. V was shortened by 0 bases and J by 5 bases, with 11 bases between the two germline ends. The CDR3 contains 14 residues. This CDR3 reads CASSVVDHPYGYTF. CDR3 coding DNA: TGTGCCAGCAGCGTAGTTGACCACCCGTATGGCTACACCTTC.

The chain is built from TRBV7-9 and TRBJ1-2; D possibly corresponds to TRBD1 (6 bases). CDR1 is SEHNR and CDR2 is FQNEAQ in the germline V gene (reference sequence). V was cut by 1 base and J by 0 bases, with 12 bases left in between. The CDR3 spans 16 residues. CDR3: CASSLDYRDPNYGYTF. CDR3 DNA sequence: TGTGCCAGCAGCTTAGATTACAGGGACCCTAACTATGGCTACACCTTC. The whole variable domain, remainder taken from reference TRBV7-9 and TRBJ1-2, is DTGVSQNPRHKITKRGQNVTFRCDPISEHNRLYWYRQTLGQGPEFLTYFQNEAQLEKSRLLSDRFSAERPKGSFSTLEIQRTEQGDSAMYLCASSLDYRDPNYGYTFGSGTRLTVV.

The chain joins TRBV27 to TRBJ1-1, with a tentative D call TRBD1 (5 bases). The V gene's germline CDR1 is MNHEY and CDR2 SMNVEV (reference sequence). With 4 bases removed from V and 6 bases from J, the gap between germline ends came to 15 bases. CDR3 size: 14 residues. CDR3 DNA: TGTGCCAGCAGTTCTCCAGACAGAAAATCTGAAGCTTTCTTT. It codes for CASSSPDRKSEAFF.

The V gene is TRBV4-2, the J gene TRBJ2-7; D is possibly TRBD1 (6 bases). The germline CDR1 and CDR2 sequences are LGHNA and YNFKEQ. The V and J ends lost 8 bases and 0 bases respectively, with 14 bases between them. CDR3 length: 14 amino acids. This CDR3 is CASGTTGYSYEQYF. CDR3 nucleotide sequence: TGTGCCAGCGGGACGACAGGCTACTCCTACGAGCAGTACTTC.

In its sample, this clone was seen once. The chain has TRBV7-2 and TRBJ2-1, with 7 bases matching TRBD2. This CDR3 is built from 18 residues. Trimming removed 4 bases from V and 9 bases from J; junction bases left unmatched: 21. Germline V gives CDR1 SGHTA, CDR2 FQGNSA. CDR3 coding DNA: TGTGCCAGCAGCTCAGGAAGGGTCAGCGGGGCGATCTGGATTGAGCAGTTCTTC. As protein: CASSSGRVSGAIWIEQFF.

The CDR3, as DNA: TGTGCCAGCAGCCAAGGTCGTCTAGCTGAAGATACGCAGTATTTT. Protein sequence: CASSQGRLAEDTQYF. The J gene is TRBJ2-3, the V gene TRBV4-2; D possibly corresponds to TRBD2 (5 bases). Trimming left V 1 base short and J 5 bases short, with 13 bases between. The germline V gene has CDR1 LGHNA and CDR2 YNFKEQ. The CDR3 has 15 residues.

The chain employs TRBV19 and TRBJ1-1; 9 bases are shared with TRBD1. The CDR3 runs to 13 residues. In germline, CDR1 is LNHDA, CDR2 SQIVND (reference sequence). Trimming at V came to 7 bases and at J to 5 bases, leaving 5 bases not matched to a gene. CDR3 in DNA: TGTGCCAGTATGGGGACAGGGAGTACTGAAGCTTTCTTT. Translated: CASMGTGSTEAFF.

This clone was detected only a few times. The CDR3 loop is CASSFTGTSGGLEQFF. DNA for the CDR3: TGTGCCAGCAGCTTTACCGGGACTAGCGGGGGCCTTGAGCAGTTCTTC. The rearrangement links TRBV7-9 to TRBJ2-1; TRBD2 matches at 14 bases. Germline V CDR1 and CDR2: SEHNR, FQNEAQ (reference sequence). Unmatched junction bases numbered 7, after V lost 3 bases and J lost 9 bases. The CDR3 extends over 16 amino acids.

J is TRBJ1-5 and V is TRBV19, with D tentatively TRBD1 (6 bases). V lost 7 bases and J 6 bases, leaving 13 bases between the germline ends. Germline V lookup: CDR1 LNHDA, CDR2 SQIVND (reference sequence). CDR3 length: 13 amino acids. DNA for the CDR3: TGTGCCAGTATGGGGGGGCTGATTCAGCCCCAGCATTTT. Its translation is CASMGGLIQPQHF.

This chain uses TRBV6-4 with TRBJ1-1; 7 bases agree with TRBD1. Germline values: CDR1 MRHNA, CDR2 SNTAGT. The CDR3 is 13 amino acids. J was trimmed by 7 bases and V by 2 bases; bases with no gene match: 4. CDR3 region: CASSDKGAGEAFF. The CDR3 DNA sequence: TGTGCCAGCAGTGACAAGGGGGCGGGTGAAGCTTTCTTT.

This clone was counted between two and nine times. The genes are TRBV5-1 and TRBJ2-1, with D possibly matching TRBD1 (6 bases). Trimming cost V 5 bases and J 10 bases, with 16 bases left between them. Germline V gene lookup returns CDR1 SGHRS and CDR2 YFSETQ. This CDR3 spans 13 amino acids. The CDR3 DNA follows: TGCGCCAGCAGTTTTGAGACAGGCAACGAGCAGTTCTTC. This codes for CASSFETGNEQFF.

CDR3 bases: TGTGCCAGCAGCCCGGGACTAGCGGGAGTCGAAGAGCAGTACTTC. This translates into CASSPGLAGVEEQYF. V and J are TRBV11-3 and TRBJ2-7, with TRBD2 identical over 14 bases. The CDR3 totals 15 residues. V was clipped by 5 bases and J by 7 bases; unmatched bases: 7. CDR1 and CDR2 from the germline V gene are SGHNT and YENEEA. The full variable domain, in which reference TRBV11-3 and TRBJ2-7 provide the parts outside the CDR3, is EAGVVQSPRYKIIEKKQPVAFWCNPISGHNTLYWYLQNLGQGPELLIRYENEEAVDDSQLPKDRFSAERLKGVDSTLKIQPAELGDSAVYLCASSPGLAGVEEQYFGPGTRLTVT.

The chain carries TRBV5-6 and TRBJ2-1; D gene uncertain. V lost 0 bases to trimming and J lost 6 bases, with 7 bases between them. Germline V gene lookup returns CDR1 SGHDT and CDR2 YYEEEE. The CDR3 totals 13 residues. CDR3 sequence (DNA): TGTGCCAGCAGCTTGGGTGGCCCCAATGAGCAGTTCTTC. It yields the protein CASSLGGPNEQFF.

This sequence joins TRBV19 and TRBJ1-1, with D possibly TRBD1 on 6 matching bases. Germline V gene data show CDR1 as LNHDA and CDR2 as SQIVND (reference sequence). Trimming removed 6 bases at V and 3 bases at J, with 17 bases between. This CDR3 has 15 amino acids. In DNA form, the CDR3 reads TGTGCCAGTAGCCTAACACCTACAGGGTACACTGAAGCTTTCTTT. Translation gives CASSLTPTGYTEAFF.

The chain joins TRBV28 to TRBJ2-1; the D gene is possibly TRBD2 (6 bases). Germline loops: CDR1 MDHEN, CDR2 SYDVKM. The V end lost 5 bases, the J end lost 5 bases, and 16 bases lay between the germline ends. The CDR3 is made up of 15 amino acids. DNA of the CDR3: TGTGCCAGCAGTCTTCTGAGTAGCGGACACAATGAGCAGTTCTTC. This sequence encodes CASSLLSSGHNEQFF.

V usage is TRBV28 and J usage is TRBJ1-2, with D uncertain. Trimming stripped 6 bases from V and 0 bases from J, with 8 bases between. The length of the CDR3 is 13 residues. Germline V gene lookup returns CDR1 MDHEN and CDR2 SYDVKM. The CDR3 reads CASRITANYGYTF. As DNA, the CDR3 is TGTGCCAGCAGGATTACAGCTAACTATGGCTACACCTTC.

The chain uses TRBV28 and TRBJ1-4; tentatively, D is TRBD1 (5 bases). Germline loops: CDR1 MDHEN, CDR2 SYDVKM. Trimming removed 9 bases from V and 6 bases from J, with 11 bases in between. This CDR3 region has 12 residues. The CDR3 is CASLGRDEKLFF. The CDR3 DNA reads as TGTGCCAGTTTGGGGCGTGATGAAAAACTGTTTTTT.

The V call is TRBV2, the J call TRBJ1-5; tentative D call: TRBD1 (5 bases). This CDR3 region has 17 residues. V lost 5 bases and J 2 bases, leaving 19 bases between the germline ends. Looked up from germline, CDR1 is SNHLY and CDR2 is FYNNEI. Written as DNA, the CDR3 is TGTGCCAGCAGTTATAAGAAGGGGTCGGCAGGCAATCAGCCCCAGCATTTT. It yields the protein CASSYKKGSAGNQPQHF.

The chain joins TRBV5-6 to TRBJ1-1, with D tentatively TRBD1 (5 bases). Germline loops: CDR1 SGHDT, CDR2 YYEEEE. V lost 2 bases and J 0 bases, leaving 11 bases between the germline ends. This CDR3 has 15 residues. The CDR3 sequence: CASSFGSGMNTEAFF. DNA of the CDR3: TGTGCCAGCAGCTTTGGTTCAGGGATGAACACTGAAGCTTTCTTT.

This rearrangement joins TRBV2 to TRBJ2-1; D is ambiguous. This CDR3 is 11 amino acids long. Germline V lookup: CDR1 SNHLY, CDR2 FYNNEI. Trimming removed 4 bases from V and 7 bases from J, with 5 bases in between. CDR3: CASSAMNEQFF. CDR3 nucleotide sequence: TGTGCCAGCAGTGCCATGAATGAGCAGTTCTTC.

The rearrangement uses TRBV28 and TRBJ1-5; D is ambiguous. V shed 3 bases and J shed 4 bases, with 16 bases lying between them. The CDR3 consists of 16 residues. Germline V gives CDR1 MDHEN, CDR2 SYDVKM. The CDR3 here is CASSFGPGPQNQPQHF. The DNA of the CDR3 is TGTGCCAGCAGTTTTGGCCCCGGACCCCAAAATCAGCCCCAGCATTTT.

The V call is TRBV18, the J call TRBJ1-4; 10 bases are shared with TRBD1. The length of the CDR3 is 15 residues. Unmatched junction bases numbered 6, after V lost 3 bases and J lost 8 bases. Germline V gene data show CDR1 as KGHSH and CDR2 as LQKENI. CDR3: CASSPGTGDREKLFF. The DNA of the CDR3 is TGTGCCAGCTCACCGGGGACAGGGGACCGCGAAAAACTGTTTTTT.

V is TRBV11-1 and J is TRBJ2-3, with 10 bases identical to TRBD1. The CDR3 has 16 residues. The V segment lost 10 bases and the J segment 4 bases; nucleotides outside the gene matches: 14. Germline assignment: CDR1 SGHAT and CDR2 FQDESV (reference sequence). The CDR3 bases are TGTGCCACCACCGGGGACAGGGGCAAGATTGCAGATACGCAGTATTTT. This sequence encodes CATTGDRGKIADTQYF.

The J gene is TRBJ2-1, the V gene TRBV29-1; 7 bases are a match to TRBD2. CDR3 size: 13 residues. The V gene's germline CDR1 is SQVTM and CDR2 ANQGSEA. V shed 4 bases and J 7 bases; nucleotides not matched to a gene: 7. CDR3 in DNA: TGCAGCGTTGTTGGGGGGAGGGTAAATGAGCAGTTCTTC. Translation: CSVVGGRVNEQFF.

The chain carries TRBV28 and TRBJ2-2; D remains ambiguous. The CDR3 is 13 residues long. V lost 3 bases to trimming and J lost 7 bases, with 9 bases between them. CDR1 and CDR2 from the germline V gene are MDHEN and SYDVKM. Written as DNA, the CDR3 is TGTGCCAGCAGTTTGATCCTGGTCGGGGAGCTGTTTTTT. This encodes CASSLILVGELFF.

The CDR3 sequence: CASSLWGGRKLFF. CDR3 bases: TGTGCCAGCAGTTTATGGGGGGGACGCAAACTGTTTTTT. The chain links TRBV28 to TRBJ1-4; a weak D match, TRBD1 (5 bases). CDR3 size: 13 residues. Germline CDR1 is MDHEN and CDR2 is SYDVKM. V lost 0 bases, J lost 11 bases, and 10 bases lay in between.

This sequence joins TRBV7-2 and TRBJ2-5; TRBD1 agrees at 7 bases. V was pared by 2 bases and J by 5 bases, with 8 bases of the junction left unmatched. This CDR3 region has 15 residues. Germline assignment: CDR1 SGHTA and CDR2 FQGNSA. The CDR3 protein is CASSLRQGAWETQYF. CDR3 nucleotide sequence: TGTGCCAGCAGCTTAAGACAGGGAGCCTGGGAGACCCAGTACTTC.

The chain couples TRBV30 to TRBJ1-3; the D is unclear. V lost 2 bases to trimming and J lost 0 bases, with 5 bases between them. The CDR3 contains 13 residues. In germline, CDR1 is GTSNPN, CDR2 SVGIG (reference sequence). CDR3: CAWSQSSGNTIYF. DNA for the CDR3: TGTGCCTGGAGTCAGAGCTCTGGAAACACCATATATTTT.

V gene TRBV6-6 combines with J gene TRBJ2-7, with D possibly being TRBD2 (6 bases). Germline V gene lookup returns CDR1 MNHNY and CDR2 SVGAGI (reference sequence). Trimming cost V 6 bases and J 0 bases, with 18 bases left between them. The CDR3 is 16 amino acids. The CDR3 loop is CASRRDIAESSYEQYF. As DNA, the CDR3 is TGTGCCAGCAGGCGCGACATAGCGGAGAGCTCCTACGAGCAGTACTTC.

The chain links TRBV6-5 to TRBJ1-3; D is ambiguous. V gave up 2 bases and J gave up 1 base, with 12 bases separating them. The CDR3 is made up of 16 amino acids. Germline assignment: CDR1 MNHEY and CDR2 SVGAGI. The CDR3: CASSYRIAGSGNTIYF. The CDR3 nucleotides are TGTGCCAGCAGTTACCGAATTGCTGGGTCTGGAAACACCATATATTTT.